The rows below give T cell receptor beta chains drawn from one sample of a study of T-cell reconstitution after alpha-beta-depleted transplantation in children. TCRdb itself ran the PCR reads through MiXCR, one entry per CDR3 protein. Here the sample spans 120,000 to 150,000 distinct CDR3 sequences, 8% to 10% being singletons. Sequencing used PBMCs, mostly from graft donor cells, obtained 180 days after TCRalphabeta/CD19-depleted stem cell transplant. These receptors originate from a female patient aged 2-15 years who had a stem cell transplant for congenital amegakaryocytic thrombocytopenia, so the T cells may come from the graft donor. The CDR3 runs from the conserved cysteine through the conserved F or W. D genes are given only for firm matches. Rows give clone size only sometimes, using once, few, many, or a class for an expanded clone.

j_gene,d_gene,abundance,v_gene,len,CDR3aa,CDR3nt
TRBJ2-3,TRBD1,.,TRBV27,16,CASSPKRTGHGDTQYF,TGTGCCAGCAGTCCCAAACGGACAGGGCATGGGGATACGCAGTATTTT
TRBJ1-1,TRBD1,many,TRBV2,15,CASSRSGTGAAEAFF,TGTGCCAGCAGCAGATCCGGGACAGGGGCTGCGGAAGCTTTCTTT
TRBJ2-3,.,many,TRBV4-2,15,CASTQEYLSTDTQYF,TGTGCCAGCACCCAGGAATACCTAAGCACAGATACGCAGTATTTT
TRBJ2-3,.,many,TRBV20-1,12,CSASPSTDTQYF,TGCAGTGCTAGTCCCTCTACAGATACGCAGTATTTT
TRBJ2-7,TRBD2,few,TRBV12-3/TRBV12-4,16,CASSSPISGRMYEQYF,TGTGCCAGCAGTTCCCCGATTAGCGGGAGAATGTACGAGCAGTACTTC
TRBJ2-6,.,.,TRBV5-1,16,CASRTGLYSGANVLTF,TGCGCCAGCCGAACAGGGCTATACTCTGGGGCCAACGTCCTGACTTTC
TRBJ2-3,TRBD2,many,TRBV24-1,16,CATSDLAGVGTDTQYF,TGTGCCACCAGTGACCTAGCGGGAGTGGGCACAGATACGCAGTATTTT
TRBJ2-3,.,once,TRBV29-1,15,CSARSQGMGTDTQYF,TGCAGCGCCCGTTCCCAGGGGATGGGCACAGATACGCAGTATTTT
TRBJ1-2,.,many,TRBV29-1,11,CSVVGPEGYTF,TGCAGCGTTGTAGGGCCTGAGGGCTACACCTTC
TRBJ2-3,.,many,TRBV5-5,14,CASSLAPRADTQYF,TGTGCCAGCAGCTTGGCTCCCCGGGCAGATACGCAGTATTTT
TRBJ2-3,TRBD2,few,TRBV29-1,16,CSLQRPSGGAGDTQYF,TGCAGCCTCCAACGGCCTAGCGGGGGGGCTGGAGATACGCAGTATTTT
TRBJ2-1,TRBD2,many,TRBV11-2,16,CASSLVRAGGQNEQFF,TGTGCCAGCAGCTTAGTACGGGCGGGGGGGCAAAATGAGCAGTTCTTC
TRBJ2-3,TRBD1,many,TRBV11-2,15,CASSHRGQETDTQYF,TGTGCCAGCAGCCATAGGGGACAGGAGACAGATACGCAGTATTTT
TRBJ1-1,TRBD1,few,TRBV20-1,18,CSARDPRTGEYLDTEAFF,TGCAGTGCTAGAGATCCCCGGACAGGGGAGTATCTGGACACTGAAGCTTTCTTT
TRBJ2-1,TRBD1,few,TRBV18,13,CASENRGSDEQFF,TGTGCCAGCGAGAACAGGGGTAGCGATGAGCAGTTCTTC
TRBJ2-3,.,many,TRBV29-1,11,CSSWSTDTQYF,TGCAGCTCCTGGAGCACAGATACGCAGTATTTT
TRBJ2-3,TRBD2,few,TRBV20-1,15,CSARRGGGDTDTQYF,TGCAGTGCTAGACGGGGCGGGGGGGACACAGATACGCAGTATTTT
TRBJ2-2,.,many,TRBV20-1,17,CSARGDSRTANTGELFF,TGCAGTGCTAGAGGAGACAGCCGGACAGCGAACACCGGGGAGCTGTTTTTT
TRBJ2-7,.,many,TRBV28,16,CASSLWAGARIYEQYF,TGTGCCAGCAGTTTATGGGCGGGGGCCAGAATATACGAGCAGTACTTC
TRBJ1-6,.,few,TRBV6-5,19,CASSYQLQGASSINSPLHF,TGTGCCAGCAGTTACCAGCTCCAGGGCGCTAGTAGCATTAATTCACCCCTCCACTTT
TRBJ1-2,.,.,TRBV2,14,CASRSGLANYGYTF,TGTGCCTCCCGGTCAGGCCTTGCTAACTATGGCTACACCTTC
TRBJ1-2,TRBD1,.,TRBV10-3,13,CAIWGQWAFGYTF,TGTGCCATCTGGGGACAGTGGGCTTTTGGCTACACCTTC
TRBJ2-1,TRBD2,few,TRBV11-1,19,CASSLQGLADMWAYNEQFF,TGTGCCAGCAGCTTACAGGGACTAGCGGATATGTGGGCCTACAATGAGCAGTTCTTC
TRBJ2-3,TRBD1,.,TRBV20-1,16,CSAPPGDRVHLDTQYF,TGCAGTGCCCCTCCAGGGGACAGGGTTCACCTCGATACGCAGTATTTT
TRBJ1-2,.,.,TRBV30,12,CAWKLQIYGYTF,TGTGCCTGGAAGTTGCAGATATATGGCTACACCTTC
TRBJ2-7,.,.,TRBV28,14,CAIGAGLASYEQYF,TGTGCCATCGGCGCCGGGCTCGCCTCCTACGAGCAGTACTTC
TRBJ2-5,.,few,TRBV18,13,CASSPGGGETQYF,TGTGCCAGCTCACCAGGAGGGGGAGAGACCCAGTACTTC
TRBJ2-2,TRBD2,many,TRBV20-1,14,CSARREIYTGELFF,TGCAGTGCTAGGCGGGAGATTTACACCGGGGAGCTGTTTTTT
TRBJ2-6,.,many,TRBV29-1,14,CSVGASSGANVLTF,TGCAGCGTAGGGGCCTCCTCTGGGGCCAACGTCCTGACTTTC
TRBJ2-5,.,.,TRBV3-1,8,CASSQSRF,TGTGCCAGCAGCCAATCCCGATTC
TRBJ2-6,TRBD1,many,TRBV5-6,16,CASRKDRGSGANVLTF,TGTGCCAGCAGGAAAGACAGGGGCTCTGGGGCCAACGTCCTGACTTTC
TRBJ2-2,TRBD1,many,TRBV4-1,15,CASSQQTGPHGELFF,TGCGCCAGCAGCCAACAGACAGGGCCCCATGGGGAGCTGTTTTTT
TRBJ2-7,TRBD2,many,TRBV15,17,CATSRGPGTSDTYEQYF,TGTGCCACCAGCAGAGGACCCGGGACTAGCGATACCTACGAGCAGTACTTC
TRBJ2-7,TRBD1,few,TRBV7-9,14,CASSFRTGINEQYF,TGTGCCAGCAGCTTCCGGACAGGGATCAACGAGCAGTACTTC
TRBJ1-2,.,many,TRBV11-2,13,CASSSNHLGGYTF,TGTGCCAGCAGCTCCAATCACTTGGGTGGCTACACCTTC
TRBJ1-2,TRBD1,many,TRBV20-1,15,CSALDDRAPNYGYTF,TGCAGTGCCCTCGACGACAGGGCCCCTAACTATGGCTACACCTTC
TRBJ2-7,TRBD2,few,TRBV20-1,14,CSARRLAGTYEQYF,TGCAGTGCCCGTCGACTAGCGGGAACCTACGAGCAGTACTTC
TRBJ1-3,.,.,TRBV5-6,17,CASSSKPFLETRNTIYF,TGTGCCAGCAGCTCGAAACCTTTCCTAGAGACCCGGAACACCATATATTTT
TRBJ2-3,TRBD2,many,TRBV28,18,CASSLLLRLAGGPDTQYF,TGTGCCAGCAGTTTACTCCTTAGACTAGCGGGGGGGCCAGATACGCAGTATTTT
TRBJ2-1,TRBD2,few,TRBV5-1,15,CASISTSGKANEQFF,TGCGCCAGCATCTCGACTAGCGGGAAAGCCAATGAGCAGTTCTTC
TRBJ2-5,TRBD2,few,TRBV20-1,18,CSARVPPAGGPLQETQYF,TGCAGTGCTAGGGTCCCCCCGGCGGGAGGGCCGTTACAAGAGACCCAGTACTTC
TRBJ2-2,TRBD2,few,TRBV3-1,18,CASSQGLAGIANTGELFF,TGTGCCAGCAGCCAAGGACTAGCGGGGATCGCGAACACCGGGGAGCTGTTTTTT
TRBJ1-6,TRBD1,few,TRBV20-1,16,CSARGLRQGSYSPLHF,TGCAGTGCTAGAGGCCTTCGACAGGGATCGTATTCACCCCTCCACTTT
TRBJ2-5,.,.,TRBV19,14,CASSGLAFQETQYF,TGTGCCAGTAGTGGTCTAGCGTTCCAAGAGACCCAGTACTTC
TRBJ2-7,TRBD1,few,TRBV20-1,15,CSARAGTGGGYEQYF,TGCAGTGCTAGAGCGGGGACAGGGGGCGGCTACGAGCAGTACTTC
TRBJ2-2,TRBD1,few,TRBV6-1,15,CASSARQGNTGELFF,TGTGCCAGCAGTGCTAGACAGGGGAACACCGGGGAGCTGTTTTTT
TRBJ2-2,.,many,TRBV7-9,15,CASSLTVRSTGELFF,TGTGCCAGCAGCTTGACAGTACGATCCACCGGGGAGCTGTTTTTT
TRBJ2-2,.,many,TRBV12-3/TRBV12-4,15,CASTPGLRNTGELFF,TGTGCCAGCACCCCAGGGTTGAGGAACACCGGGGAGCTGTTTTTT
TRBJ2-2,TRBD2,.,TRBV5-1,20,CASSLTSGLSRESWRRELFF,TGCGCCAGCAGCTTGACTAGCGGCCTCTCCAGGGAGTCTTGGCGCCGGGAGCTGTTTTTT
TRBJ2-5,TRBD2,many,TRBV12-3/TRBV12-4,14,CASKMTSGQETQYF,TGTGCCAGCAAGATGACTAGCGGCCAAGAGACCCAGTACTTC
TRBJ2-2,.,few,TRBV30,11,CAWSGGGELFF,TGTGCCTGGAGTGGAGGGGGGGAGCTGTTTTTT
TRBJ1-1,.,many,TRBV4-2,15,CASSQVWDANTEAFF,TGTGCCAGCAGCCAAGTTTGGGATGCGAACACTGAAGCTTTCTTT
TRBJ2-3,.,many,TRBV3-1,12,CASSQPTDTQYF,TGTGCCAGCAGCCAGCCGACAGATACGCAGTATTTT
TRBJ2-2,TRBD1,once,TRBV5-5,14,CAMGQGQTRRELFF,TGTGCCATGGGCCAGGGACAGACCCGCCGGGAGCTGTTTTTT
TRBJ1-3,.,.,TRBV28,17,CASSLLDNAGRGNTIYF,TGTGCCAGCAGTTTATTGGACAACGCAGGGCGCGGAAACACCATATATTTT
TRBJ1-5,.,many,TRBV2,13,CASSDEGVQPQHF,TGTGCCAGCAGTGACGAGGGGGTTCAGCCCCAGCATTTT
TRBJ2-5,TRBD2,few,TRBV18,14,CASSPPPGGETQYF,TGTGCCAGCTCACCCCCGCCGGGGGGAGAGACCCAGTACTTC
TRBJ1-2,.,.,TRBV2,13,CASSEFEAYGYTF,TGTGCCAGCAGTGAATTTGAGGCCTATGGCTACACCTTC
TRBJ1-2,TRBD1,few,TRBV28,13,CASTLTGRYGYTF,TGTGCCAGCACCCTGACAGGGCGCTATGGCTACACCTTC